The clone carrying this TCR beta chain was detected a few times. The sample belongs to a study of blood T cell repertoires in COVID-19. Study information: Acute-phase and convalescent COVID-19 samples originated in the United States, Italy and Spain.

Sequencing used immunoSEQ multiplex PCR; TCRdb keeps in-frame clones, though not all of them. Here the sample spans roughly 250,000 clones, about 85% being singletons. The CDR3 sequence is 16 residues long. The V segment lost 5 bases and the J segment 0 bases; nucleotides outside the gene matches: 9. Germline V gives CDR1 MNHNY, CDR2 SVGAGI (reference sequence). The sequencing sample was made of peripheral blood. This TCR came from a human donor with COVID-19, enrolled during active disease. The donor label of this sample is uncertain. This rearrangement joins TRBV6-6 to TRBJ1-1; TRBD1 agrees at 7 bases. The DNA of the CDR3 is TGTGCCAGCAGTCGAGACCCGGGACAGATGAACACTGAAGCTTTCTTT. It encodes CASSRDPGQMNTEAFF.